The 3 T cell receptor beta chains in this list originate from one sample, sequenced in a study of blood T cell repertoires in COVID-19. Sequencing used immunoSEQ multiplex PCR; TCRdb keeps in-frame clones, though not all of them. Of approximately 210,000 clones detected, 70% to 90% appear once; the ten largest clones hold 2% to 3%. The specimen sequenced was peripheral blood. The receptor source for this set is a woman in her sixties or seventies with active or convalescent COVID-19.

This clone has just one count. V gene TRBV29-1 combines with J gene TRBJ2-6; D is undetermined. Per the germline V gene, CDR1 is SQVTM and CDR2 is ANQGSEA. V was shortened by 3 bases and J by 4 bases, with 10 bases between the two germline ends. The CDR3 extends over 14 amino acids. The CDR3 DNA reads TGCAGCGTTGACATCAGTCACGGGGCCAACGTCCTGACTTTC. Protein: CSVDISHGANVLTF.

The CDR3 spells CASSEDRVHYQHF. In nucleotides, the CDR3 is TGTGCCAGCAGTGAAGACCGGGTTCATTATCAGCATTTT. V usage is TRBV2 and J usage is TRBJ1-5; no firm D call. Germline-derived CDR1 and CDR2 are SNHLY and FYNNEI. This CDR3 region has 13 residues. Deletions cut 1 base from V and 13 bases from J, with 14 bases between.

V is TRBV7-6 and J is TRBJ1-1; D not resolved. V shed 1 base and J shed 1 base, with 10 bases lying between them. Germline CDR1 is SGHVS and CDR2 is FNYEAQ. The CDR3 is 15 residues long. The CDR3 reads CASSLGGVANTEAFF. In DNA, the CDR3 is TGTGCCAGCAGCTTAGGGGGAGTAGCGAACACTGAAGCTTTCTTT.